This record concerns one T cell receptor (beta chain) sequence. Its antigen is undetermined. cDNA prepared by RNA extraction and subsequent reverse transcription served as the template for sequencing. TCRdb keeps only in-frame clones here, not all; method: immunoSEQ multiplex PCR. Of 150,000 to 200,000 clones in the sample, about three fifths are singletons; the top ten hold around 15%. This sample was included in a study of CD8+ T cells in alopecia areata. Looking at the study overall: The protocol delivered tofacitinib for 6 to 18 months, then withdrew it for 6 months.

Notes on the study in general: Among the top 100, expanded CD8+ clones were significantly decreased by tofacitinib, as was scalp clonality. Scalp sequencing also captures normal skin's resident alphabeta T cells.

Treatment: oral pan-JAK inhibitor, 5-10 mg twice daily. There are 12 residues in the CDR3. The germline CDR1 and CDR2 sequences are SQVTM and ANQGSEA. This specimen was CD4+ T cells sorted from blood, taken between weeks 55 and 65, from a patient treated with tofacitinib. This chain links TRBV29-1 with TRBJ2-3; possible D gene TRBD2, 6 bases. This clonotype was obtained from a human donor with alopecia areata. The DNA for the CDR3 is TGCAGTGGTAGCGGTAGCACAGATACGCAGTATTTT. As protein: CSGSGSTDTQYF.